A selection of T cell receptor beta chains follows, all from one sample in a study of cytomegalovirus exposure and HLA in healthy donors. Clones were sequenced by immunoSEQ multiplex PCR, and TCRdb holds only the in-frame ones, with some missing. The profile shows tens of thousands of clones, around 75% of them singletons. Sequenced input: PBMCs. These receptor sequences come from a man between 65 and 85 years old in good health and CMV-seronegative. Both conserved end residues are part of each CDR3. The D gene is left open where the match is weak. Size values are once, few and many counts, or a class for expanded clones, and some rows have none.

j_call d_call clone_size v_call cdr3_aa cdr3_nt
TRBJ2-5 - - TRBV11-2 CASSRGTQETQYF TGTGCCAGCAGTCGGGGGACTCAAGAGACCCAGTACTTC
TRBJ1-5 - - TRBV4-1 CASSQDLTRTSNQPQHF TGCGCCAGCAGCCAAGATCTAACCCGTACGAGCAATCAGCCCCAGCATTTT
TRBJ2-2 - - TRBV6-6 CASSYGRNAGELFF TGTGCCAGCAGTTACGGGAGGAACGCCGGGGAGCTGTTTTTT
TRBJ2-2 TRBD1 - TRBV19 CASSLGQGVPGELFF TGTGCCAGTAGTCTAGGACAGGGAGTCCCCGGGGAGCTGTTTTTT
TRBJ2-1 - - TRBV9 CASSQKGLYNEQFF TGTGCCAGCAGCCAAAAGGGGCTTTACAATGAGCAGTTCTTC
TRBJ2-7 - - TRBV5-6 CASSLGQPSYEQYF TGTGCCAGCAGCTTGGGACAGCCCTCCTACGAGCAGTACTTC
TRBJ2-5 - - TRBV18 CASSPRQGSQETQYF TGTGCCAGCTCACCCCGGCAGGGGTCTCAAGAGACCCAGTACTTC
TRBJ2-1 - - TRBV6-1 CASSFGTLEQFF TGTGCCAGCAGTTTTGGGACACTAGAGCAGTTCTTC
TRBJ2-7 TRBD1 - TRBV5-4 CASSFSTGASYEQYF TGTGCCAGCAGCTTCTCGACAGGGGCCTCCTACGAGCAGTACTTC
TRBJ2-4 - once TRBV30 CAWSVPGLYIQYF TGTGCCTGGAGTGTACCGGGTCTTTACATTCAGTACTTC
TRBJ2-5 TRBD2 - TRBV2 CASSPRGGFSGGFQETQYF TGTGCCAGCAGCCCCAGAGGGGGGTTTAGCGGGGGGTTCCAAGAGACCCAGTACTTC
TRBJ2-3 - - TRBV28 CASSAPLGAGFSTDTQYF TGTGCCAGCAGTGCCCCCCTCGGTGCGGGCTTTAGCACAGATACGCAGTATTTT
TRBJ1-5 TRBD1 few TRBV2 CASTGQGGNQPQHF TGTGCCAGCACCGGACAGGGAGGCAATCAGCCCCAGCATTTT
TRBJ1-5 - few TRBV15 CATSRDRGARSNQPQHF TGTGCCACCAGCAGAGATCGGGGGGCGCGAAGCAATCAGCCCCAGCATTTT
TRBJ2-2 - - TRBV7-2 CASSLVPQVTGELFF TGTGCCAGCAGCTTAGTCCCACAGGTCACCGGGGAGCTGTTTTTT
TRBJ1-1 - - TRBV18 CASSPQAGNTEAFF TGTGCCAGCTCACCACAAGCGGGGAACACTGAAGCTTTCTTT
TRBJ2-3 TRBD1 few TRBV6-1 CASRKGAITDTQYF TGTGCCAGCAGGAAGGGGGCGATCACAGATACGCAGTATTTT